The source of this T cell receptor beta chain is a study of blood T cell repertoires in COVID-19. Whole-study context: T cells, B-cell-depleted T cells, or PBMCs supplied cDNA or gDNA.

Comments on this clone: Relative to the germline gene, one junction end is altered; a read error may explain this.

The assay was immunoSEQ multiplex PCR, and TCRdb's table has in-frame clones only and misses some. This sample has about 270,000 clones; about 90% occur once, and the top ten carry over 9.5%. CDR1 is KGHDR and CDR2 is SFDVKD in the germline V gene. This CDR3 is built from 15 residues. The V gene is TRBV24-1, the J gene TRBJ2-1; 8 bases line up with TRBD2. The sequenced sample was peripheral blood. The origin of this receptor is a woman between 25 and 40 years old with COVID-19, enrolled during active disease. The CDR3 sequence is CATSDTGTRGSNLVF. The DNA for the CDR3 is TGTGCCACCAGTGACACCGGGACTAGGGGTTCTAATTTGGTCTTC.